This T cell receptor (beta chain) was profiled in a study of blood T cell repertoires in COVID-19. Study in general: Material from acute and convalescent COVID-19 was sourced from the United States, Italy and Spain. Sample material is recorded as cDNA or gDNA derived from T cells, B-cell-depleted T cells, or PBMCs.

This CDR3 has 13 amino acids. The V segment lost 6 bases and the J segment 2 bases; nucleotides outside the gene matches: 2. The assay was immunoSEQ multiplex PCR, and TCRdb's table has in-frame clones only and misses some. The table records 200,000 to 250,000 clones, around 84% of them present only once. This sequence joins TRBV12-3 or TRBV12-4 and TRBJ2-5; 8 bases align to TRBD2. The receptor's source is a human donor in a cohort sampled during active COVID-19. The specimen was peripheral blood. CDR3 sequence reads: CASRASGQETQYF. CDR3 nucleotide sequence: TGTGCCAGCAGGGCTAGCGGGCAAGAGACCCAGTACTTC.